This TCR beta chain originates from a study of neurological immune-mediated disorders. Whole-study findings and limits: In HTLV-1-associated myelopathy, TCR clonal expansion was greatest, whereas multiple sclerosis had the least, falling below healthy controls.

Unsorted libraries came from 2 million PBMCs stored at -80 °C. With 10-nucleotide random UMIs, 5'RACE was used to make the cDNA. TCRdb called the 5' RACE reads again in MiXCR, with one record for every CDR3 protein. The table has about 120,000 distinct CDR3 sequences, roughly 3.2% seen once. Germline-derived CDR1 and CDR2 are SGHVS and FQNEAQ. The CDR3 is made up of 16 amino acids. The ends were cut back, 0 bases at V and 6 bases at J, with 14 bases in the middle. This clonotype was seen at least ten times. Its antigen is undetermined. This chain connects TRBV7-8 to TRBJ1-4, with unresolved D. The TCR comes from a woman in her twenties or thirties with multiple sclerosis. Sequenced material: PBMCs. The CDR3 here is CASSLARSRPDEKLFF. The CDR3 DNA sequence: TGTGCCAGCAGCTTAGCACGGTCCCGACCAGATGAAAAACTGTTTTTT.